This T cell receptor (beta chain) was sequenced for a study of T cell responses to AZD1222 COVID-19 vaccine. Study-level points and caveats: A rise in Spike-specific TCR breadth and depth followed two AZD1222 doses. Samples come after the peak T cell response, not at day 14. There were vaccine-associated CD4 TCRs across spike, dominant at 160-218 and 743-854. Baseline seropositivity characterized only six AZD1222 recipients.

Turning to this clone: Its antigen is still unknown.

Some clones are missing from TCRdb's copy, which holds only in-frame ones; the method was immunoSEQ multiplex PCR. The data hold about 130,000 clones, with 80% to 95% observed a single time. The sequence was collected from an adult who received the AZD1222 COVID-19 vaccine. The specimen comprised peripheral blood, sampled 28 days after the second AZD1222 dose.

DNA of the CDR3: TGTGCCAGCAGCTTGTCTCCACAGGGACACACTGAAGCTTTCTTT. As protein: CASSLSPQGHTEAFF. The chain recombines TRBV5-6 with TRBJ1-1; possibly TRBD1 for D (6 bases). There are 15 residues in the CDR3. Germline CDR1 reads SGHDT; CDR2 reads YYEEEE. Trimming shortened V by 1 base and J by 3 bases, and 13 bases separated the two germline ends.